The sequence of this T cell receptor beta chain was determined in a study of graft-versus-host responses after intestinal transplantation. Study context: Recipients had transplants, and these were multivisceral, liver-intestinal, or isolated intestinal. Study-wide findings and caveats: Investigators detected GvH clones in recipient marrow, with some emerging earlier in ileum or blood.

Germline V gene data show CDR1 as SGHNT and CDR2 as YYREEE (reference sequence). V was clipped by 4 bases and J by 0 bases, with 14 bases between them. This CDR3 is 15 amino acids long. Generated by immunoSEQ multiplex PCR, the TCRdb table keeps only in-frame clones and is missing some. This table holds 90,000 to 130,000 clones, roughly nine tenths found once. This clone was observed a handful of times. Its antigen is undetermined. The rearrangement joins TRBV5-4 to TRBJ2-7, with D maybe TRBD2 (7 bases). The sequences come from unstimulated CD4+ T cells sorted from spleen or lymph node cells, collected before transplant. This clonotype was sampled from a human donor who was the organ donor for an intestinal transplant. In DNA, the CDR3 is TGTGCCAGCAGCCTGGGGGCGGGGGTCTCCTACGAGCAGTACTTC. Translated: CASSLGAGVSYEQYF.